Sequencing of this T cell receptor (beta chain) was carried out in a study of blood T cell repertoires in COVID-19. Study-wide background: T cells, B-cell-depleted T cells, or PBMCs supplied cDNA or gDNA.

Libraries were prepared by immunoSEQ multiplex PCR; TCRdb keeps only in-frame clonotypes and omits some of them. There are about 160,000 clones in the sample; about 80% occur only once, and 8% to 9.5% lies in the top ten. The germline V gene has CDR1 LGHDT and CDR2 YNNKEL (reference sequence). J gave up 3 bases and V 8 bases, and 11 bases lay outside the gene matches. There are 15 residues in the CDR3. The sequenced sample consisted of peripheral blood. This receptor was taken from a man aged 55 to 70 with acute or convalescent COVID-19. V and J are TRBV3-1 (or the pseudogene TRBV3-2) and TRBJ2-7, with 9 bases that match TRBD1. The CDR3 here is CASSDTGTGLYEQYF. Written as DNA, the CDR3 is TGTGCCAGCTCCGATACCGGGACAGGGCTCTACGAGCAGTACTTC.